This T cell receptor beta chain emerged from a study of cytomegalovirus exposure and HLA in healthy donors. Notes on the study in general: When the data were analyzed later, several of the most significant clusters appeared to be linked to common viral pathogens.

The PCR made use of 60 Vbeta and 13 Jbeta primers. Some clones are missing from TCRdb's copy, which holds only in-frame ones; the method was immunoSEQ multiplex PCR. The sample lists over 150,000 clones, 65% to 70% seen once, with 4% to 5.5% in the top ten. Comment on this clone: Its antigen is undetermined.

Germline CDR1 and CDR2: LNHDA and SQIVND (reference sequence). Trimming cost V 9 bases and J 3 bases, with 23 bases left between them. This CDR3 region has 17 residues. The chain joins TRBV19 to TRBJ1-4, with D perhaps matching TRBD1 (5 bases). Sequencing used PBMCs. The sequence derives from a woman between 18 and 29 years old in good health and CMV-seropositive. DNA for the CDR3: TGTGCCAGCAGAACTCCGAGGCGCGGCAGGGCTAATGAAAAACTGTTTTTT. Its translation is CASRTPRRGRANEKLFF.